This T cell receptor beta chain was retrieved from a study of T cell changes during pregnancy in multiple sclerosis. The V gene lost 2 bases and the J gene lost 3 bases, with 8 bases spanning the gap. Germline CDR1 SGHTA, CDR2 FQGNSA. This CDR3 has 15 amino acids. TCRdb's table, derived via immunoSEQ multiplex PCR, lists solely in-frame clones and lacks some. The sample yields about 41,000 clones, around 89% seen once. This receptor was identified in a female donor with multiple sclerosis, enrolled in a pregnancy study. The material was CD4+ T cells from peripheral blood mononuclear cells, obtained in the first trimester of pregnancy. The genes are TRBV7-2 and TRBJ2-6; D unresolved. The CDR3 DNA reads TGTGCCAGCAGCTTAAAACTTGGTGGGGCCAACGTCCTGACTTTC. It is translated as CASSLKLGGANVLTF.